Included here is one TCR beta chain sequence, with context. Authors' methods: The authors estimated nucleated cell counts from reference gene primer amplification. Some clones are missing from TCRdb's copy, which holds only in-frame ones; the method was immunoSEQ multiplex PCR. V, J and clone size were drawn from that table, and D and trimming were deduced from the DNA. The repertoire has around 200,000 clones, approximately 90% of them found once; the top ten carry over 3%. This sample stems from a study of blood T cell repertoires in COVID-19. Study information: Specimens from acute and convalescent COVID-19 originated in the United States, Italy and Spain.

CDR3 size: 14 residues. Germline CDR1 is SEHNR and CDR2 is FQNEAQ (reference sequence). The ends were cut back, 5 bases at V and 0 bases at J, with 10 bases in the middle. Participants had their cohort set by participant-reported clinical history. The chain is built from TRBV7-9 and TRBJ1-2, with D maybe TRBD1 (6 bases). The receptor comes from a woman in her thirties or forties with acute COVID-19. Sequencing input: PBMCs or T cells enriched from blood (not recorded which). The CDR3 DNA sequence: TGTGCCAGCAGCCGAACAGGGACTAACTATGGCTACACCTTC. Amino acid sequence: CASSRTGTNYGYTF.